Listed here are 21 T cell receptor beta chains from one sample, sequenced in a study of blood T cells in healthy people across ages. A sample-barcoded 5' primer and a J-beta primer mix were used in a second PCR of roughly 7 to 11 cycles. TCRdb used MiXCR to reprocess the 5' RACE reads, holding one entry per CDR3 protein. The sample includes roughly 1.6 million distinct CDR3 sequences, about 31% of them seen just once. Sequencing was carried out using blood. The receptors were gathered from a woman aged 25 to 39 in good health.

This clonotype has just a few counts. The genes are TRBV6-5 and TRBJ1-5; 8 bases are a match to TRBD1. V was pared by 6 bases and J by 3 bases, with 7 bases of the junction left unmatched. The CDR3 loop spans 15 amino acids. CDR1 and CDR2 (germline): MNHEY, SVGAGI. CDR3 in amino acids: CASSRTGQDNQPQHF. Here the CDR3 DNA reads TGTGCCAGCAGCCGAACGGGACAGGACAATCAGCCCCAGCATTTT.

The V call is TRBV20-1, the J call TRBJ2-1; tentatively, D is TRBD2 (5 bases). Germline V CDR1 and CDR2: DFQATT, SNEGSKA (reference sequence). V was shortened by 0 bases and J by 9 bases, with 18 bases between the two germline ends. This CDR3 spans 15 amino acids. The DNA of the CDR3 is TGCAGTGCTAGAGATGAGGCTAGCATAACGACTGAGCAGTTCTTC. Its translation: CSARDEASITTEQFF.

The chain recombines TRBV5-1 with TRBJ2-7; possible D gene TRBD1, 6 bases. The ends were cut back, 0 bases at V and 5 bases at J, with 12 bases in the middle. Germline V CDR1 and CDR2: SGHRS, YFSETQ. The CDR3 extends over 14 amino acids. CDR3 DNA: TGCGCCAGCAGCTTGGGAGACAGGATCAACGAGCAGTACTTC. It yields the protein CASSLGDRINEQYF.

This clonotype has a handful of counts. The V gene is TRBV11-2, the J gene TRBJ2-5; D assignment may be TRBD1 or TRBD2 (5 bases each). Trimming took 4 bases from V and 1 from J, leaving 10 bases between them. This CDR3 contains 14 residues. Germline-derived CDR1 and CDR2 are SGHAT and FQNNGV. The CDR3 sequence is CASSSRDGQETQYF. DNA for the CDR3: TGTGCCAGCAGCTCCCGGGACGGCCAAGAGACCCAGTACTTC. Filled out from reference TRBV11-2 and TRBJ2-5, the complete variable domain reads EAGVAQSPRYKIIEKRQSVAFWCNPISGHATLYWYQQILGQGPKLLIQFQNNGVVDDSQLPKDRFSAERLKGVDSTLKIQPAKLEDSAVYLCASSSRDGQETQYFGPGTRLLVL.

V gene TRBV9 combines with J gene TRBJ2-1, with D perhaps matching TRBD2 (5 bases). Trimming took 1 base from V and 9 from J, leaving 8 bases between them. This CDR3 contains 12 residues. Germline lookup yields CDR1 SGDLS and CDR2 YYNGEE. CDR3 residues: CASSVNEGEQFF. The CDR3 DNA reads TGTGCCAGCAGCGTAAACGAGGGTGAGCAGTTCTTC.

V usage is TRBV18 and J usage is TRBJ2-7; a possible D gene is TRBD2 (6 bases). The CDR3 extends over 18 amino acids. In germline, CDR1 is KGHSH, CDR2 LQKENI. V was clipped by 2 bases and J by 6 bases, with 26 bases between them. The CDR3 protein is CASSPVPGWDSRGLEQYF. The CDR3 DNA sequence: TGTGCCAGCTCACCAGTCCCCGGATGGGACTCAAGAGGACTCGAGCAGTACTTC.

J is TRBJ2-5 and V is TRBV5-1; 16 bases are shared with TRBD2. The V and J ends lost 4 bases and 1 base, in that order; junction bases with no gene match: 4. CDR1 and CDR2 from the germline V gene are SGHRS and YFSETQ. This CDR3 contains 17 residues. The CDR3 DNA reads TGCGCCAGCAGCCTGGGACTAGCGGGGGGGGTCCAAGAGACCCAGTACTTC. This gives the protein CASSLGLAGGVQETQYF.

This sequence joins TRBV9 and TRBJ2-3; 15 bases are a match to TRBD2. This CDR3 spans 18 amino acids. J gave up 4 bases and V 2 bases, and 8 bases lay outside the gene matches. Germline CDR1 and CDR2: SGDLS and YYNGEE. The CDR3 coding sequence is TGTGCCAGCAGCGTTTCGGGACTAGCGGGAGGAAGCGCAGATACGCAGTATTTT. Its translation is CASSVSGLAGGSADTQYF.

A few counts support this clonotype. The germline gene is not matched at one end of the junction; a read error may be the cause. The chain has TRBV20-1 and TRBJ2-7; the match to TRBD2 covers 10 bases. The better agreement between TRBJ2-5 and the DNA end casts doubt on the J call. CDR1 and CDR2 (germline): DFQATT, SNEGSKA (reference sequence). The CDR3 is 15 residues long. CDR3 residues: CNATRKERGGETQYF. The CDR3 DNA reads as TGCAATGCTACCCGCAAGGAGCGGGGGGGAGAGACCCAGTACTTC.

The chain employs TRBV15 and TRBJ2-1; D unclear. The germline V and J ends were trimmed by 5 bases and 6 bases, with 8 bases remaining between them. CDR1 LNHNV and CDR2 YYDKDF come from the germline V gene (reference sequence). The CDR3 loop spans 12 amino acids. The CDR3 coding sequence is TGTGCCACCAGCTTGTCGGTCAATGAGCAGTTCTTC. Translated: CATSLSVNEQFF.

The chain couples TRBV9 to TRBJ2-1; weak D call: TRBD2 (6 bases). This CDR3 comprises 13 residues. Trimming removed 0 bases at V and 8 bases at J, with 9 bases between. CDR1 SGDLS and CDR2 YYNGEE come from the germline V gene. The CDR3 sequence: CASSVELAHEQFF. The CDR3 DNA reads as TGTGCCAGCAGCGTAGAACTAGCCCATGAGCAGTTCTTC.

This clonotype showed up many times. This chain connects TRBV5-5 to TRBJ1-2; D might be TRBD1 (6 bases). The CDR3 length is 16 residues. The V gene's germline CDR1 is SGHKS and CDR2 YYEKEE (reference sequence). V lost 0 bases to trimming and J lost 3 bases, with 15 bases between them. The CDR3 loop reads CASSLDRDTLHYGYTF. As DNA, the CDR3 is TGTGCCAGCAGCTTGGACCGGGACACCTTGCACTATGGCTACACCTTC.

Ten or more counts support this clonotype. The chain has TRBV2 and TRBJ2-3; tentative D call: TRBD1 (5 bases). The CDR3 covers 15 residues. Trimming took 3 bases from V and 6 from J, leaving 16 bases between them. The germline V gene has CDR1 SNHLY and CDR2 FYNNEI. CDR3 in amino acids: CASSEGRSGWDTQYF. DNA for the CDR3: TGTGCCAGCAGTGAGGGCAGGTCAGGGTGGGATACGCAGTATTTT.

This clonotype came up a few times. Written as DNA, the CDR3 is TGCGCCAGCAGCTTGTTTATGGCGGGGGGGCCTGTGGAGACCCAGTACTTC. Translating it yields CASSLFMAGGPVETQYF. This sequence joins TRBV5-1 and TRBJ2-5, with 9 bases that match TRBD2. This CDR3 has 17 amino acids. The V and J ends lost 1 base and 5 bases, in that order; junction bases with no gene match: 12. Germline V CDR1 and CDR2: SGHRS, YFSETQ.

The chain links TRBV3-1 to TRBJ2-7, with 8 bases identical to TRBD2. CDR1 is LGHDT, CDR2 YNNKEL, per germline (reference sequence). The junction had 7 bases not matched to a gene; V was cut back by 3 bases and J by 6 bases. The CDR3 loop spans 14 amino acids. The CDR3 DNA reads TGTGCCAGCAGCCACCGGGGGGGAAGCGGCGAGCAGTACTTC. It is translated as CASSHRGGSGEQYF.

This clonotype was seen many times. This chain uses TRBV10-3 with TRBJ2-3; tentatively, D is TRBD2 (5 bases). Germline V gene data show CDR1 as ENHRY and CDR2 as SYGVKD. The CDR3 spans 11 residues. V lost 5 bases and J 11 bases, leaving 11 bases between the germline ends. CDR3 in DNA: TGTGCCATCAGTATAGCGTTCAAGCAGTATTTT. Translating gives CAISIAFKQYF.

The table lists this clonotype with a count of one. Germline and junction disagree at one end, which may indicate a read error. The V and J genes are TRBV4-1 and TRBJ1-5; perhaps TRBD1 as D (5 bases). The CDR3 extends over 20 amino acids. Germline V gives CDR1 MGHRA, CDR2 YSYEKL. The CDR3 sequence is CASSQDQVFRAAGKDQPRHF. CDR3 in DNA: TGCGCCAGCAGCCAAGATCAGGTCTTTAGGGCGGCAGGGAAGGATCAGCCCCGGCATTTT.

CDR3 nucleotides: TGTGCCAGCAGCTTTACGGCAGCCGAAGATACGCAGTATTTT. As protein: CASSFTAAEDTQYF. V and J are TRBV11-2 and TRBJ2-3, with unresolved D. The length of the CDR3 is 14 residues. Trimming removed 3 bases at V and 5 bases at J, with 12 bases between. Germline V gene sequence: CDR1 SGHAT, CDR2 FQNNGV.

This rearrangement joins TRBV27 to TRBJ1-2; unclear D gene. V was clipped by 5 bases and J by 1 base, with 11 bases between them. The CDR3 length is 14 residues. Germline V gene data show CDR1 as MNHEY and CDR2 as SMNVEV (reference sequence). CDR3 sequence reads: CASSPRRFNYGYTF. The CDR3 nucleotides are TGTGCCAGCAGTCCACGACGGTTTAACTATGGCTACACCTTC.

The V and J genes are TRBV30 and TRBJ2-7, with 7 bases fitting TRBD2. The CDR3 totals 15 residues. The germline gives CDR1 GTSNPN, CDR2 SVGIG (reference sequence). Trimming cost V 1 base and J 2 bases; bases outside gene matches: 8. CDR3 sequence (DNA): TGTGCCTGGAGTGGCAGTGGCGGGAGAGCCTACGAGCAGTACTTC. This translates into CAWSGSGGRAYEQYF.

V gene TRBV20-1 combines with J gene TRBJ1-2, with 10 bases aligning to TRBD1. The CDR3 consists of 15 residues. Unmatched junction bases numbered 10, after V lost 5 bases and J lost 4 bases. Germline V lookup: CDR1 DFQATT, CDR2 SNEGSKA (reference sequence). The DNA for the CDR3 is TGCAGTGCTCCATACACCGGGACAGGGGCCTATGGCTACACCTTC. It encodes CSAPYTGTGAYGYTF.